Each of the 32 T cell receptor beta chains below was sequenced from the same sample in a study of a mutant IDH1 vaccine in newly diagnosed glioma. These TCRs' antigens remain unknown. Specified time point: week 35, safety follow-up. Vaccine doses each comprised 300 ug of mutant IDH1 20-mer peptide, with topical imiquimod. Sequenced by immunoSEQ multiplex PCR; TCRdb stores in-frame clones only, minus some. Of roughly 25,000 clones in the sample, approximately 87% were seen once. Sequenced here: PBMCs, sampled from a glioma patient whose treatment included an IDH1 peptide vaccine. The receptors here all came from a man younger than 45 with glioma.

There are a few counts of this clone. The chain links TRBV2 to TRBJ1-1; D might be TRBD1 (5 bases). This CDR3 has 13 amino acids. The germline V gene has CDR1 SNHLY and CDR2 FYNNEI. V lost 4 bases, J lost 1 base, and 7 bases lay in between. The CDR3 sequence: CASSVRGNTEAFF. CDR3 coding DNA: TGTGCCAGCAGTGTAAGGGGGAACACTGAAGCTTTCTTT.

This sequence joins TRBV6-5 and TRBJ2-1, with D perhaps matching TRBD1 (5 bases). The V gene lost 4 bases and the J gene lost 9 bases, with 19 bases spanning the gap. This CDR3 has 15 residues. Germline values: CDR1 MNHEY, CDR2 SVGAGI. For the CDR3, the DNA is TGTGCCAGCAGTTCGTTACGACTGGGGCTGAGTGAGCAGTTCTTC. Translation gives CASSSLRLGLSEQFF.

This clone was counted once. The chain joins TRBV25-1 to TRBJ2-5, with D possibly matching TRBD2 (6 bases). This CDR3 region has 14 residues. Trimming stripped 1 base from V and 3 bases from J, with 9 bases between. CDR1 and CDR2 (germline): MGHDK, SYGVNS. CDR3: CASSESRGEETQYF. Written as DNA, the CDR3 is TGTGCCAGCAGTGAATCGCGGGGCGAAGAGACCCAGTACTTC. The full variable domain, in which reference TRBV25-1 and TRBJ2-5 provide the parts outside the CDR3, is EADIYQTPRYLVIGTGKKITLECSQTMGHDKMYWYQQDPGMELHLIHYSYGVNSTEKGDLSSESTVSRIRTEHFPLTLESARPSHTSQYLCASSESRGEETQYFGPGTRLLVL.

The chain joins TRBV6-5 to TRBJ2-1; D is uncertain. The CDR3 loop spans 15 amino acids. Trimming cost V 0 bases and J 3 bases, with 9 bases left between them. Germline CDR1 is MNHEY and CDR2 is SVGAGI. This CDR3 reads CASSYSTGFYNEQFF. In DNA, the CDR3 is TGTGCCAGCAGTTACTCGACCGGGTTCTACAATGAGCAGTTCTTC.

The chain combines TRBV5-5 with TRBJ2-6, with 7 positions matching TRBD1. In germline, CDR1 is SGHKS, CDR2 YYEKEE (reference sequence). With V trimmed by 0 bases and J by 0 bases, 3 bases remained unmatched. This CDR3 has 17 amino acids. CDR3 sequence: CASSLGTGRSGANVLTF. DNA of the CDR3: TGTGCCAGCAGCTTGGGGACAGGCCGCTCTGGGGCCAACGTCCTGACTTTC.

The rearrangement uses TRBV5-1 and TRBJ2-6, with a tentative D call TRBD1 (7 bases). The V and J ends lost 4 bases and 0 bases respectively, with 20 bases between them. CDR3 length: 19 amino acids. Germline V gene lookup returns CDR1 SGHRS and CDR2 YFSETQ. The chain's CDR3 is CASSVHRGTVNSGANVLTF. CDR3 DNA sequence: TGCGCCAGCAGCGTACATCGGGGGACAGTGAACTCTGGGGCCAACGTCCTGACTTTC.

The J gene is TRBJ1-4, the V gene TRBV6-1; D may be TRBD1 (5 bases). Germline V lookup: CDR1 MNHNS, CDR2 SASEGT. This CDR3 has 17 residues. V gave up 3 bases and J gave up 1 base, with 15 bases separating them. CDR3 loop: CASSDTRGFKTNEKLFF. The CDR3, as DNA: TGTGCCAGCAGTGACACACGGGGGTTTAAAACTAATGAAAAACTGTTTTTT.

CDR3 DNA: TGCGCCAGCAGCCAACGGGACTCCCCTCCCCCGGCCTACAATGAGCAGTTCTTC. Its protein is CASSQRDSPPPAYNEQFF. The chain employs TRBV4-1 and TRBJ2-1, with D maybe TRBD2 (6 bases). The CDR3 is made up of 18 amino acids. CDR1 MGHRA and CDR2 YSYEKL come from the germline V gene. The germline V and J ends were trimmed by 2 bases and 2 bases, with 19 bases remaining between them.

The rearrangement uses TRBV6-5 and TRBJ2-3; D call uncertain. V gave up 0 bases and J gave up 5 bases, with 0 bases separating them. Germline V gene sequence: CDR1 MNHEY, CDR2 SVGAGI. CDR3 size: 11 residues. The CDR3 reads CASSYSDTQYF. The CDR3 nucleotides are TGTGCCAGCAGTTACTCAGATACGCAGTATTTT.

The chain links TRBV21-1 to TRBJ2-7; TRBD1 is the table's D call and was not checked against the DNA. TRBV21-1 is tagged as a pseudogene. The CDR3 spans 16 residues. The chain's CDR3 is CASSKASVTAPYEQYF. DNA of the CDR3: TGTGCCAGCAGCAAAGCGTCAGTGACAGCCCCCTACGAGCAGTACTTC.

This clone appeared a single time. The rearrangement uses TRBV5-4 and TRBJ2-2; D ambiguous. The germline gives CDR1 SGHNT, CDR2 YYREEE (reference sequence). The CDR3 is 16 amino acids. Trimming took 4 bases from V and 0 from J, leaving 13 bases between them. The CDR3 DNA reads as TGTGCCAGCAGCCCCGGATGGGTAACGAACACCGGGGAGCTGTTTTTT. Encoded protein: CASSPGWVTNTGELFF.

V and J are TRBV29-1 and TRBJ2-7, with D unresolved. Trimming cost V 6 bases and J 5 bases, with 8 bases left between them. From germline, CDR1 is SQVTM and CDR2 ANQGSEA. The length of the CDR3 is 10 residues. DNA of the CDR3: TGCAGCGTGGCTACTAACGAGCAGTACTTC. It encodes CSVATNEQYF.

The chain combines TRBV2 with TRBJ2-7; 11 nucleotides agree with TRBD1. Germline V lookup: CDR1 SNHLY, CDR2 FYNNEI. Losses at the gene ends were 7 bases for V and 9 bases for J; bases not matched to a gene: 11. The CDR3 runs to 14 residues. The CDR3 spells CASIGLGQGARQYF. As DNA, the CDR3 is TGTGCCAGCATTGGGTTAGGACAGGGGGCGCGGCAGTACTTC.

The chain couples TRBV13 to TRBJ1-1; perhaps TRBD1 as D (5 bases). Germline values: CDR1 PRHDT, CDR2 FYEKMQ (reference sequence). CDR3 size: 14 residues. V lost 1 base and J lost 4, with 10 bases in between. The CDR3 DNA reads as TGTGCCAGCAGCTTAGTGGGGGGTAGCACTGAAGCTTTCTTT. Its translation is CASSLVGGSTEAFF.

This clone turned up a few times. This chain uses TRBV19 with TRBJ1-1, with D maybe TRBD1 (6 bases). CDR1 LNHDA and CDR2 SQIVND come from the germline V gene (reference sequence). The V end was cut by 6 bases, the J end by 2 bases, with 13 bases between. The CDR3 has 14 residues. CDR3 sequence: CASSPQGFNTEAFF. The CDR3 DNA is TGTGCCAGTAGCCCACAGGGATTCAACACTGAAGCTTTCTTT.

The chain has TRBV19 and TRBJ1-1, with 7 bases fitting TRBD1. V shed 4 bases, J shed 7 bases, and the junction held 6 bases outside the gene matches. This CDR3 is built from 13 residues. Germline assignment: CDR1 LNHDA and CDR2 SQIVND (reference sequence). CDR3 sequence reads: CASSTGDSREAFF. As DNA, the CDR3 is TGTGCCAGTAGTACCGGGGACAGCCGTGAAGCTTTCTTT.

The chain's CDR3 is CASSPTTSSGELFF. CDR3 nucleotide sequence: TGTGCCAGCAGCCCCACTACTAGCTCCGGGGAGCTGTTTTTT. The chain recombines TRBV5-6 with TRBJ2-2, with D perhaps TRBD2 (6 bases). V gave up 4 bases and J gave up 6 bases, with 13 bases separating them. The CDR3 is 14 amino acids. Germline CDR1 SGHDT, CDR2 YYEEEE.

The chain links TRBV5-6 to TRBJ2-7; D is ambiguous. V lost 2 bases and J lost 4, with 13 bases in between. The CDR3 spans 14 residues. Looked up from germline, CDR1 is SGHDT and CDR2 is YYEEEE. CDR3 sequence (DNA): TGTGCCAGCAGCTTAGGGCCCGGTAGATACGAGCAGTACTTC. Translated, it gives CASSLGPGRYEQYF.

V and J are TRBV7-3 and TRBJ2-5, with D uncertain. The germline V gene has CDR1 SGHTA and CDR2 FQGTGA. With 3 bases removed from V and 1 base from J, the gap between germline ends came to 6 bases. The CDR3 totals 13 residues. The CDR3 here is CASSLDPQETQYF. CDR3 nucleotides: TGTGCCAGCAGCTTGGATCCCCAAGAGACCCAGTACTTC.

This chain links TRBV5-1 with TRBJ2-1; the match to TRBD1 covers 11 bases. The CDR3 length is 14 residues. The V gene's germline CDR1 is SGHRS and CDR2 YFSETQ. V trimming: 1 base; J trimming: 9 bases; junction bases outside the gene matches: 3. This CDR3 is CASSLRTGGREQFF. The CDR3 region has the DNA TGCGCCAGCAGCTTGCGGACAGGGGGCCGTGAGCAGTTCTTC.

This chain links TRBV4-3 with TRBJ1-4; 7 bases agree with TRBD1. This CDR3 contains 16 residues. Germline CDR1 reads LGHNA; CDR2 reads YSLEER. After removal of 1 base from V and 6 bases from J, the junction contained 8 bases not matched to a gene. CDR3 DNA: TGCGCCAGCAGCCAAGTTATTGACAGGGCGGATGAAAAACTGTTTTTT. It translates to CASSQVIDRADEKLFF.

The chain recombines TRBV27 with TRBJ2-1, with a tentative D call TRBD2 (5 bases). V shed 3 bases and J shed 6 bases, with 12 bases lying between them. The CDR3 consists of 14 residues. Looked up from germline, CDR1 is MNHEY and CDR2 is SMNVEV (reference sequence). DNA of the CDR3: TGTGCCAGCAGTTTCCTAGGACTCCTCAATGAGCAGTTCTTC. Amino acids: CASSFLGLLNEQFF.

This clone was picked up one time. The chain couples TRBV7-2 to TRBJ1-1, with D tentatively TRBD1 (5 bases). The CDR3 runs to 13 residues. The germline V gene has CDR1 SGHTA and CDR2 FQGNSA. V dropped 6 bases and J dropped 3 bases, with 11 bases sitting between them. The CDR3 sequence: CASRQEFDTEAFF. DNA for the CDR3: TGTGCCAGCAGACAGGAATTTGACACTGAAGCTTTCTTT.

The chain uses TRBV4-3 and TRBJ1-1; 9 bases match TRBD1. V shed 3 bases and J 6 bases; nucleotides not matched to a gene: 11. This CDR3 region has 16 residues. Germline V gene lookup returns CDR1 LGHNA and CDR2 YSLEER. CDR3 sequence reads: CASSQAPGQGNPEAFF. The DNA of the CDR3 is TGCGCCAGCAGCCAGGCTCCGGGACAGGGAAACCCTGAAGCTTTCTTT.

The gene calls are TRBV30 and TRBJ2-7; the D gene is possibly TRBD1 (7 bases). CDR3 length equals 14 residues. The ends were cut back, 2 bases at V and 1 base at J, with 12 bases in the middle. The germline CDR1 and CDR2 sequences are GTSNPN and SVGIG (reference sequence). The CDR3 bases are TGTGCCTGGAGTTGGCAGGGGGGATCCTACGAGCAGTACTTC. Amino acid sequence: CAWSWQGGSYEQYF.

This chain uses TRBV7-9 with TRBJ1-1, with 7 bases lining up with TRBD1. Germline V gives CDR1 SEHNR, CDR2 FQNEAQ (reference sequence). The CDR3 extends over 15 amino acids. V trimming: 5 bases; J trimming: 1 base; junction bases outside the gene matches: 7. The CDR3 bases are TGTGCCAGCAGCGGTACAGGGGACCCGAACACTGAAGCTTTCTTT. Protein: CASSGTGDPNTEAFF.

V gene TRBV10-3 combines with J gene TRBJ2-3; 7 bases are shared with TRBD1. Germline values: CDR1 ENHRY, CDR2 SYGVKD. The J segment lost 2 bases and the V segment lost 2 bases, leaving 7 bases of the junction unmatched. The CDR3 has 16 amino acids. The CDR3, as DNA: TGTGCCATCAGTGAGAACGACAGGGAGATCACAGATACGCAGTATTTT. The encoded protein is CAISENDREITDTQYF.

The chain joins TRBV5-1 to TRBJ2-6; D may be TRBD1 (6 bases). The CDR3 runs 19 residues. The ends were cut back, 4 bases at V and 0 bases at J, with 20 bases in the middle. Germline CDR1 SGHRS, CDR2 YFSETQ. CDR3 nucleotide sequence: TGCGCCAGCAGCGACCGATCTCCAGGGGCCCTCTCTGGGGCCAACGTCCTGACTTTC. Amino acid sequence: CASSDRSPGALSGANVLTF.

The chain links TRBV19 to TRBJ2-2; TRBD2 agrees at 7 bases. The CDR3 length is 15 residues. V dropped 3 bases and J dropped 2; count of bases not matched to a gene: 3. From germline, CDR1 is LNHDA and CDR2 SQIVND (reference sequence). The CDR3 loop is CASSIRGVNTGELFF. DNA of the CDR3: TGTGCCAGTAGTATCCGGGGGGTCAACACCGGGGAGCTGTTTTTT.

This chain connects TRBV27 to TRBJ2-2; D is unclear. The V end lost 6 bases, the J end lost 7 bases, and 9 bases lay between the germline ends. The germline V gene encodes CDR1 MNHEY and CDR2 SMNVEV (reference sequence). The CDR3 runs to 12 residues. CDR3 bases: TGTGCCAGCAGGGAATCTGTCGGGGAGCTGTTTTTT. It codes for CASRESVGELFF.

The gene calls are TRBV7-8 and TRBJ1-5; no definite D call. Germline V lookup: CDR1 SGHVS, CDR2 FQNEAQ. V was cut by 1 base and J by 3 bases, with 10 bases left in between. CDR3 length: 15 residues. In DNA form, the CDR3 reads TGTGCCAGCAGCTTAGGAGACGGTATCAATCAGCCCCAGCATTTT. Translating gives CASSLGDGINQPQHF.

CDR3 region: CASSARTSGGTDTQYF. CDR3 DNA: TGTGCCAGCAGCGCTCGGACTAGCGGGGGGACAGATACGCAGTATTTT. The rearrangement links TRBV9 to TRBJ2-3; 14 bases are a match to TRBD2. This CDR3 is 16 amino acids long. Trimming took 3 bases from V and 3 from J; bases not matched to a gene: 3. Germline V gene lookup returns CDR1 SGDLS and CDR2 YYNGEE. The full variable domain, its missing parts supplied by reference TRBV9 and TRBJ2-3, is DSGVTQTPKHLITATGQRVTLRCSPRSGDLSVYWYQQSLDQGLQFLIQYYNGEERAKGNILERFSAQQFPDLHSELNLSSLELGDSALYFCASSARTSGGTDTQYFGPGTRLTVL.